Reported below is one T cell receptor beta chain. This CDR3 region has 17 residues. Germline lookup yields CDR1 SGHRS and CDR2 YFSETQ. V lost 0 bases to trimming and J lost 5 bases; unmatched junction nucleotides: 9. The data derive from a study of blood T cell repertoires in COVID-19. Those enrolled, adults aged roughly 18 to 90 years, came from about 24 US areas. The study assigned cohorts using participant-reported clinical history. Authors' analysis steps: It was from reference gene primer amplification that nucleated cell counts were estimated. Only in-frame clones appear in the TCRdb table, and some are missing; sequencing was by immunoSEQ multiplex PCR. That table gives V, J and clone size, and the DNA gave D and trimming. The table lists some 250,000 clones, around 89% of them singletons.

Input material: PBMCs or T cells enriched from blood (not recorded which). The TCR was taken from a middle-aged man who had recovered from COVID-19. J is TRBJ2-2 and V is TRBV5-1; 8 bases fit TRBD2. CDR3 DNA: TGCGCCAGCAGCTTGGTTGGAGCGGGAGTAGGAACCGGGGAGCTGTTTTTT. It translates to CASSLVGAGVGTGELFF. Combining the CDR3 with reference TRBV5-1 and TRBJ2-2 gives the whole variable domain KAGVTQTPRYLIKTRGQQVTLSCSPISGHRSVSWYQQTPGQGLQFLFEYFSETQRNKGNFPGRFSGRQFSNSRSEMNVSTLELGDSALYLCASSLVGAGVGTGELFFGEGSRLTVL.